This T cell receptor beta chain originates from a study of memory CD4+ T cells and cytomegalovirus serostatus. The sort gate was single viable CD3+CD4+CD8-CD45RO+ cells for memory CD4+ T cells. Total CD4+ T cells were enriched by CD4 positive selection. Study-level results: Of under 200 reported CMV TCRbeta sequences, some 70 were found in memory CD4+ repertoires.

Points on this clone: The antigen remains undetermined.

The method was immunoSEQ multiplex PCR; TCRdb's version includes in-frame clones alone and lacks a portion of them. The sample yields over 50,000 clones, approximately 78% seen once. This clonotype was obtained from an adult in good health and CMV-seronegative. Sequenced input: memory CD4+ T cells from blood.

The CDR3 nucleotides read TGCGCCAGCAGCGTCAACAGGGCAACTAATGAAAAACTGTTTTTT. Encoded protein: CASSVNRATNEKLFF. The chain links TRBV5-1 to TRBJ1-4, with D maybe TRBD1 (6 bases). The CDR3 is made up of 15 amino acids. Germline V lookup: CDR1 SGHRS, CDR2 YFSETQ. The ends were cut back, 4 bases at V and 0 bases at J, with 10 bases in the middle.